This TCR beta chain is from a study of blood T cell repertoires in COVID-19. As for the study in general: Samples of COVID-19 (acute and convalescent) were obtained from the United States, Italy and Spain.

Seattle patients were enrolled while actively infected and followed longitudinally. This CDR3 comprises 15 residues. V was shortened by 0 bases and J by 4 bases, with 12 bases between the two germline ends. The germline CDR1 and CDR2 sequences are WSHSY and SAAADI. Source study methods: Cell counts per sample came from amplifying reference gene primers. Some clones are missing from TCRdb's copy, which holds only in-frame ones; the method was immunoSEQ multiplex PCR. V and J calls and clone size come straight from that table; D and trimming were deduced from the DNA. The sample yields fewer than 95,000 clones, around two thirds seen once.

The sequencing input was peripheral blood. This sequence originates from a man in his 70s with COVID-19, enrolled during active disease. This sequence joins TRBV10-2 and TRBJ1-1; a weak D match, TRBD1 (5 bases). CDR3: CASSESVGAGTEAFF. As DNA, the CDR3 is TGCGCCAGCAGTGAGTCGGTAGGGGCTGGCACTGAAGCTTTCTTT.